These 10 T cell receptor beta chains were all obtained from the same sample, sequenced in a study of blood T cell repertoires in COVID-19. Sequenced by immunoSEQ multiplex PCR; TCRdb stores in-frame clones only, minus some. The profile shows approximately 200,000 clones, around 82% of them singletons. The sample was peripheral blood. The receptor set was obtained from a woman aged 60-75 years with acute or convalescent COVID-19.

The chain recombines TRBV29-1 with TRBJ1-1; possibly TRBD1 for D (6 bases). Trimming removed 7 bases from V and 3 bases from J, with 12 bases in between. In germline, CDR1 is SQVTM, CDR2 ANQGSEA. CDR3 size: 12 residues. The DNA for the CDR3 is TGCAGCGCTACAGGGTCGGACACTGAAGCTTTCTTT. It is translated as CSATGSDTEAFF.

The chain couples TRBV10-3 to TRBJ1-4; D gene unclear. This CDR3 contains 13 residues. CDR1 is ENHRY and CDR2 is SYGVKD in the germline V gene. V shed 4 bases and J shed 8 bases, with 11 bases lying between them. The CDR3 bases are TGTGCCATCAGTGTCACCGGGAACGAAAAACTGTTTTTT. It is translated as CAISVTGNEKLFF.

This clone was seen a handful of times. V usage is TRBV7-2 and J usage is TRBJ2-2, with D maybe TRBD2 (6 bases). Deletions cut 9 bases from V and 3 bases from J, with 14 bases between. Germline CDR1 SGHTA, CDR2 FQGNSA. The CDR3 consists of 14 residues. Here the CDR3 reads CASAGLAYTGELFF. DNA for the CDR3: TGTGCCAGTGCGGGGCTAGCGTACACCGGGGAGCTGTTTTTT.

This rearrangement joins TRBV14 to TRBJ2-1; 7 bases map to TRBD2. The J segment lost 3 bases and the V segment lost 2 bases, leaving 7 bases of the junction unmatched. Per germline, CDR1 SGHDN and CDR2 FVKESK. The CDR3 totals 16 residues. CDR3 sequence reads: CASSQFGGIFYNEQFF. The CDR3 bases are TGTGCCAGCAGCCAATTCGGGGGGATTTTCTACAATGAGCAGTTCTTC.

The chain recombines TRBV18 with TRBJ2-3; 9 positions agree with TRBD1. The junction had 10 bases not matched to a gene; V was cut back by 4 bases and J by 8 bases. In germline, CDR1 is KGHSH, CDR2 LQKENI. There are 15 residues in the CDR3. Here the CDR3 reads CASSRDRASDRTQYF. The CDR3, as DNA: TGTGCCAGCTCACGGGACAGGGCCTCCGACCGTACGCAGTATTTT. Complete variable domain (other parts from reference TRBV18 and TRBJ2-3): NAGVMQNPRHLVRRRGQEARLRCSPMKGHSHVYWYRQLPEEGLKFMVYLQKENIIDESGMPKERFSAEFPKEGPSILRIQQVVRGDSAAYFCASSRDRASDRTQYFGPGTRLTVL.

This clone has just one count. This chain connects TRBV30 to TRBJ1-3; D is unresolved. The CDR3 totals 17 residues. Trimming pared 0 bases from V and 3 bases from J, leaving 18 bases between. Germline V CDR1 and CDR2: GTSNPN, SVGIG (reference sequence). CDR3 sequence (DNA): TGTGCCTGGAGTGTGGGTCCGATAGCCGGTATTGGAAACACCATATATTTT. Translated: CAWSVGPIAGIGNTIYF.

This chain uses TRBV21-1 with TRBJ1-6; the table gives TRBD1 as D, unverified against the DNA. TRBV21-1 is a pseudogene. The length of the CDR3 is 14 residues. Here the CDR3 reads CASPPCQYNSPLHF. CDR3 sequence (DNA): TGTGCCTCGCCCCCTTGCCAGTATAATTCACCCCTCCACTTT.

This chain uses TRBV19 with TRBJ2-7, with D possibly matching TRBD2 (6 bases). The V end lost 0 bases, the J end lost 7 bases, and 16 bases lay between the germline ends. CDR3 length equals 15 residues. Germline CDR1 and CDR2: LNHDA and SQIVND (reference sequence). This CDR3 is CASSIDSGLPREQYF. As DNA, the CDR3 is TGTGCCAGTAGTATAGACTCGGGACTCCCTCGGGAGCAGTACTTC.

This chain uses TRBV6-5 with TRBJ1-5, with 9 bases fitting TRBD1. J gave up 3 bases and V 6 bases, and 6 bases lay outside the gene matches. This CDR3 comprises 15 residues. Germline V CDR1 and CDR2: MNHEY, SVGAGI. CDR3 loop: CASRKTGGLNQPQHF. In DNA form, the CDR3 reads TGTGCCAGCAGGAAAACAGGGGGCCTCAATCAGCCCCAGCATTTT.

This clone is a singleton in its sample. The chain is built from TRBV5-1 and TRBJ2-2; D ambiguous. Trimming shortened V by 0 bases and J by 5 bases, and 11 bases separated the two germline ends. The CDR3 covers 15 residues. Germline V lookup: CDR1 SGHRS, CDR2 YFSETQ. The CDR3 sequence: CASSLVAGETGELFF. The CDR3 nucleotides read TGCGCCAGCAGCTTGGTGGCAGGCGAAACCGGGGAGCTGTTTTTT.